A selection of T cell receptor beta chains follows, all from one sample in a study of T-cell reconstitution after alpha-beta-depleted transplantation in children. TCRdb fed the PCR reads into MiXCR, producing one record per CDR3 protein. Here the sample spans 200,000 to 250,000 distinct CDR3 sequences, roughly a tenth being singletons. Sequenced material: PBMCs, taken before TCRalphabeta/CD19-depleted stem cell transplant. All receptors derive from a child younger than two with acute myeloid leukemia, due to receive a stem cell transplant. CDR3s include the opening cysteine and the closing phenylalanine or tryptophan. A D gene is named only where the DNA matches it firmly. Some rows mark clone size as missing; the rest say once, few, many or name a class of expanded clone.

v_gene: TRBV5-1
j_gene: TRBJ2-1
abundance: many
d_gene: TRBD1
CDR3nt: TGCGCCAGCAGCGCCGGGACAGGGTCTTACAATGAGCAGTTCTTC
CDR3aa: CASSAGTGSYNEQFF

v_gene: TRBV5-1
j_gene: TRBJ2-1
abundance: many
d_gene: .
CDR3nt: TGCGCCAGCAGCTTCTCCCCCATCGGAGAGCAGTTCTTC
CDR3aa: CASSFSPIGEQFF

v_gene: TRBV5-1
j_gene: TRBJ2-5
abundance: many
d_gene: TRBD1
CDR3nt: TGCGCCAGCAGCTGGGGACAGATCCAAGAGACCCAGTACTTC
CDR3aa: CASSWGQIQETQYF

v_gene: TRBV7-2
j_gene: TRBJ2-2
abundance: many
d_gene: TRBD2
CDR3nt: TGTGCCAGCAGCTTATGGGCGGGAGTGGCTGCCACCGGGGAGCTGTTTTTT
CDR3aa: CASSLWAGVAATGELFF

v_gene: TRBV20-1
j_gene: TRBJ1-5
abundance: many
d_gene: .
CDR3nt: TGCAGTGCTAGTATGGGGAATTCGGGTCAGCCCCAGCATTTT
CDR3aa: CSASMGNSGQPQHF

v_gene: TRBV27
j_gene: TRBJ2-1
abundance: .
d_gene: .
CDR3nt: TGTGCCAGCAGTTTTTCCCCCCCCCCCAATGAGCAGTTCTTC
CDR3aa: CASSFSPPPNEQFF

v_gene: TRBV7-9
j_gene: TRBJ1-5
abundance: many
d_gene: .
CDR3nt: TGTGCCAGCAGCTTAAACAGCTATCAGCCCCAGCATTTT
CDR3aa: CASSLNSYQPQHF

v_gene: TRBV5-1
j_gene: TRBJ2-2
abundance: many
d_gene: TRBD2
CDR3nt: TGCGCCAGCAGCTTGGGGACTAGCGCTACCGCCGGGGAGCTGTTTTTT
CDR3aa: CASSLGTSATAGELFF

v_gene: TRBV12-3/TRBV12-4
j_gene: TRBJ1-1
abundance: many
d_gene: .
CDR3nt: TGTGCCAGCAGCCCTTCGGGGGACGACACTGAAGCTTTCTTT
CDR3aa: CASSPSGDDTEAFF

v_gene: TRBV14
j_gene: TRBJ2-7
abundance: many
d_gene: .
CDR3nt: TGTGCCAGCAGCCAAGATCAGTTCCTCTTCGTGGCGTGGGAGCAGTACTTC
CDR3aa: CASSQDQFLFVAWEQYF

v_gene: TRBV14
j_gene: TRBJ2-7
abundance: many
d_gene: TRBD2
CDR3nt: TGTGCCAGCAGTCCTAGCGGGAGCCTATTCTCCTACGAGCAGTACTTC
CDR3aa: CASSPSGSLFSYEQYF

v_gene: TRBV6-2/TRBV6-3
j_gene: TRBJ2-1
abundance: many
d_gene: .
CDR3nt: TGTGCCAGCAGTTACTACTACTACAATGAGCAGTTCTTC
CDR3aa: CASSYYYYNEQFF

v_gene: TRBV7-9
j_gene: TRBJ2-5
abundance: many
d_gene: .
CDR3nt: TGTGCCAGCAGCCGAGAAGGGCAGCAAGAGACCCAGTACTTC
CDR3aa: CASSREGQQETQYF

v_gene: TRBV7-2
j_gene: TRBJ1-6
abundance: many
d_gene: .
CDR3nt: TGTGCCAGCAGCCTAATGACTGGTTCACCCCTCCACTTT
CDR3aa: CASSLMTGSPLHF

v_gene: TRBV7-9
j_gene: TRBJ2-7
abundance: .
d_gene: TRBD1
CDR3nt: TGTGCCAGCAGCTCGACAGGGTACGAGCAGTACTTC
CDR3aa: CASSSTGYEQYF

v_gene: TRBV6-1
j_gene: TRBJ1-3
abundance: .
d_gene: .
CDR3nt: TGTGCCAGCAGTGGGTGGGACCACTCTGGAAACACCATATATTTT
CDR3aa: CASSGWDHSGNTIYF

v_gene: TRBV18
j_gene: TRBJ2-5
abundance: .
d_gene: .
CDR3nt: TGTGCCAGCTCACCACCGGCCGGCCAAGAGACCCAGTACTTC
CDR3aa: CASSPPAGQETQYF

v_gene: TRBV5-1
j_gene: TRBJ2-5
abundance: many
d_gene: .
CDR3nt: TGCGCCAGCAGCGTGTCTGAGACCCAGTACTTC
CDR3aa: CASSVSETQYF

v_gene: TRBV10-3
j_gene: TRBJ2-1
abundance: many
d_gene: .
CDR3nt: TGTGCCATCAGTGAGAGCTACAATGAGCAGTTCTTC
CDR3aa: CAISESYNEQFF

v_gene: TRBV7-6
j_gene: TRBJ1-1
abundance: .
d_gene: .
CDR3nt: TGTACCAGCAGCTTGGGCTCAGCCGGGAACACTGAAGCTTTCTTT
CDR3aa: CTSSLGSAGNTEAFF

v_gene: TRBV7-8
j_gene: TRBJ1-4
abundance: many
d_gene: .
CDR3nt: TGTGCCAGCAGCTACCGGGGCCATAATGAAAAACTGTTTTTT
CDR3aa: CASSYRGHNEKLFF

v_gene: TRBV5-1
j_gene: TRBJ2-7
abundance: .
d_gene: TRBD1
CDR3nt: TGCGCCAGCAGCGATCGGACAGGGGACTACGAGCAGTACTTC
CDR3aa: CASSDRTGDYEQYF

v_gene: TRBV29-1
j_gene: TRBJ2-1
abundance: many
d_gene: .
CDR3nt: TGCAGCGTTGCCAGGAACCTCAATTTAGGGAATGAGCAGTTCTTC
CDR3aa: CSVARNLNLGNEQFF

v_gene: TRBV9
j_gene: TRBJ2-1
abundance: many
d_gene: TRBD1
CDR3nt: TGTGCCAGCAGCACCCGACAGGGGAGGTCCTACAATGAGCAGTTCTTC
CDR3aa: CASSTRQGRSYNEQFF

v_gene: TRBV20-1
j_gene: TRBJ2-7
abundance: .
d_gene: .
CDR3nt: TGCAGTGGGGGCCGGACTCGGGGCCGCTCCTACGAGCAGTACTTC
CDR3aa: CSGGRTRGRSYEQYF